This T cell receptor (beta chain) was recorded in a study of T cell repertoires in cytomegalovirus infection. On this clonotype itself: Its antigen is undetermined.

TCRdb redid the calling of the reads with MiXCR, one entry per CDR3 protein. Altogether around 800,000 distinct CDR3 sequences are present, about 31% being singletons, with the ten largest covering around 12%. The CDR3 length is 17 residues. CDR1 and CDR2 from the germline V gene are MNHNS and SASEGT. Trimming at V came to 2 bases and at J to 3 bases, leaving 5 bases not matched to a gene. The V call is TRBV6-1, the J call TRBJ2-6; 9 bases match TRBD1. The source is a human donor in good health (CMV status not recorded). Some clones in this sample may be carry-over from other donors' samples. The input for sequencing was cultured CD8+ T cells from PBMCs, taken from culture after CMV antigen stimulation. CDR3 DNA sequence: TGTGCCAGCAGTGAACACAGGGGGCTCCATGGGGCCAACGTCCTGACTTTC. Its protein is CASSEHRGLHGANVLTF.